The entry that follows covers one T cell receptor (beta chain) sequence. Original handling: Reference gene primer amplification gave nucleated cell count estimates. The repertoire was sequenced with immunoSEQ multiplex PCR; TCRdb's copy has only in-frame clones and lacks some. V and J calls plus clone size are reproduced from that table; the DNA served to infer D and trimming. The table shows under 150,000 clones, with around 80% occurring only once. The data were taken from a study of blood T cell repertoires in COVID-19. About the research overall: Samples came from the United States, Italy and Spain, spanning acute and convalescent COVID-19. T cells, B-cell-depleted T cells, or PBMCs provided the cDNA or gDNA that served as material.

The CDR3 contains 14 residues. Per the germline V gene, CDR1 is MNHEY and CDR2 is SMNVEV (reference sequence). With 2 bases removed from V and 8 bases from J, the gap between germline ends came to 15 bases. The specimen was peripheral blood. The chain links TRBV27 to TRBJ1-1; D call uncertain. The source of this sequence is a man aged 55 to 70 with active or convalescent COVID-19. CDR3 nucleotides: TGTGCCAGCAGTTTAAACAGCTTATGGGTAGAAGCTTTCTTT. This encodes CASSLNSLWVEAFF.